This is a list of T cell receptor beta chains from one sample in a study of cytomegalovirus exposure and HLA in healthy donors. Profiled with immunoSEQ multiplex PCR; TCRdb holds only in-frame clones, not every one. The profile shows over 150,000 clones, 70% to 85% of them singletons. Input material: PBMCs. These TCRs come from a woman in her thirties in good health and CMV-seropositive. CDR3s include the opening cysteine and the closing phenylalanine or tryptophan. Fields, in order: D gene, clone size, CDR3 length, J gene, V gene, CDR3 protein, CDR3 DNA. D genes are given only for firm matches. A row's size may be missing; if present it is once, few, many or a size class.

>-|-|15|TRBJ1-1|TRBV9
CASSAADWGGTEAFF
TGTGCCAGCAGCGCCGCCGACTGGGGGGGGACTGAAGCTTTCTTT
>-|-|13|TRBJ1-5|TRBV30
CAWNRGINQPQHF
TGTGCCTGGAATCGCGGGATCAATCAGCCCCAGCATTTT
>TRBD2|-|17|TRBJ2-1|TRBV5-1
CASSFGAGPPSGNEQFF
TGCGCCAGCAGCTTTGGAGCGGGGCCCCCCAGCGGCAATGAGCAGTTCTTC
>-|few|16|TRBJ1-1|TRBV6-6
CASRPLGASLNTEAFF
TGTGCCAGCAGACCCCTTGGGGCTTCCTTGAACACTGAAGCTTTCTTT
>-|-|13|TRBJ1-5|TRBV28
CASRQVYNQPQHF
TGTGCCAGCAGACAGGTCTACAATCAGCCCCAGCATTTT
>TRBD1|once|13|TRBJ2-5|TRBV6-1
CASSGTGEETQYF
TGTGCCAGCAGCGGGACAGGGGAGGAGACCCAGTACTTC
>-|-|17|TRBJ1-3|TRBV13
CASSQIYGLSSGNTIYF
TGTGCCAGCAGCCAAATATACGGTTTGAGCTCTGGAAACACCATATATTTT
>TRBD1|-|17|TRBJ1-2|TRBV4-2
CASSQDWVTGGGHGYTF
TGTGCCAGCAGCCAAGATTGGGTCACAGGGGGCGGCCATGGCTACACCTTC
>TRBD1|-|16|TRBJ2-5|TRBV5-4
CASSLVGQGRRETQYF
TGTGCCAGCAGCTTGGTAGGACAGGGGAGGAGGGAGACCCAGTACTTC
>-|-|15|TRBJ2-5|TRBV4-1
CASSQEEQGDETQYF
TGCGCCAGCAGCCAAGAGGAACAGGGCGACGAGACCCAGTACTTC
>-|-|14|TRBJ2-1|TRBV4-3
CASSQDRSLSEQFF
TGCGCCAGCAGCCAAGATCGTAGTTTAAGTGAGCAGTTCTTC
>TRBD2|once|17|TRBJ2-1|TRBV19
CASSIGTSGTFYNEQFF
TGTGCCAGTAGTATAGGGACTAGCGGGACTTTCTACAATGAGCAGTTCTTC
>TRBD2|-|19|TRBJ2-1|TRBV7-6
CASSLRAPGLAGVENEQFF
TGTGCCAGCAGCTTAAGGGCCCCGGGACTAGCGGGAGTAGAGAATGAGCAGTTCTTC
>TRBD1|-|16|TRBJ2-3|TRBV27
CASRHTTTTGSDTQYF
TGTGCCAGCAGACACACAACAACGACAGGGTCAGATACGCAGTATTTT
>-|-|13|TRBJ1-5|TRBV28
CASTETDYQPQHF
TGTGCCAGCACCGAGACAGATTATCAGCCCCAGCATTTT
>-|-|15|TRBJ2-7|TRBV7-2
CASSLVPGGGGEQYF
TGTGCCAGCAGCTTAGTTCCAGGGGGCGGGGGCGAGCAGTACTTC
>-|-|15|TRBJ2-1|TRBV5-4
CASSSTGGSYNEQFF
TGTGCCAGCAGCTCCACAGGCGGATCCTACAATGAGCAGTTCTTC
>-|-|13|TRBJ2-7|TRBV29-1
CSVRTLYSYEQYF
TGCAGCGTTAGGACACTCTACTCCTACGAGCAGTACTTC
>TRBD2|once|14|TRBJ2-1|TRBV7-7
CASSPGLAGNEQFF
TGTGCCAGCAGTCCCGGACTAGCGGGCAATGAGCAGTTCTTC
>TRBD1|-|15|TRBJ2-7|TRBV9
CASSVVGGSSYEQYF
TGTGCCAGCAGCGTAGTAGGGGGCAGCTCCTACGAGCAGTACTTC
>TRBD1|-|14|TRBJ2-5|TRBV28
CASSPGTGWETQYF
TGTGCCAGCAGTCCCGGGACAGGGTGGGAGACCCAGTACTTC
>TRBD2|-|11|TRBJ2-1|TRBV30
CAWSVAGQQFF
TGTGCCTGGAGTGTAGCGGGGCAGCAGTTCTTC
>TRBD2|-|13|TRBJ2-1|TRBV29-1
CSVSSGSGYEQFF
TGCAGCGTGTCCAGCGGGAGTGGGTATGAGCAGTTCTTC
>-|-|14|TRBJ2-1|TRBV5-1
CASSLAEGDNEQFF
TGCGCCAGCAGCTTAGCGGAGGGAGACAATGAGCAGTTCTTC
>-|few|15|TRBJ1-5|TRBV10-1
CASSESGRSNQPQHF
TGCGCCAGCAGTGAGTCAGGGAGGAGCAATCAGCCCCAGCATTTT
>-|-|13|TRBJ1-2|TRBV29-1
CSVEIGQHYGYTF
TGCAGCGTTGAAATTGGACAGCATTATGGCTACACCTTC
>-|-|18|TRBJ1-5|TRBV21-1
CASPKVMDRKYSNQPQHF
TGTGCCAGCCCAAAAGTGATGGACAGGAAGTATAGCAATCAGCCCCAGCATTTT
>-|-|13|TRBJ2-1|TRBV4-3
CASSQALGGKQFF
TGCGCCAGCAGCCAAGCCCTTGGGGGGAAGCAGTTCTTC
>-|-|15|TRBJ1-1|TRBV5-1
CASSAGGTGNTEAFF
TGCGCCAGCAGCGCCGGCGGGACGGGGAACACTGAAGCTTTCTTT
>TRBD1|-|14|TRBJ1-2|TRBV27
CASDNRGTNYGYTF
TGTGCCAGCGATAACAGGGGAACTAACTATGGCTACACCTTC
>-|-|19|TRBJ1-3|TRBV23-1
CASSQSGAQLARSGNTIYF
TGCGCCAGCAGTCAATCGGGGGCACAGCTAGCTCGCTCTGGAAACACCATATATTTT
>TRBD2|-|17|TRBJ2-7|TRBV6-1
CASSEPGSGSNSYEQYF
TGTGCCAGCAGTGAACCAGGAAGCGGGAGCAACTCCTACGAGCAGTACTTC
>-|few|15|TRBJ2-1|TRBV5-8
CASSLGQGDYNEQFF
TGTGCCAGCAGCTTGGGGCAGGGCGACTACAATGAGCAGTTCTTC
>TRBD2|once|15|TRBJ2-7|TRBV19
CASSMLAGSSYEQYF
TGTGCCAGTAGTATGCTAGCGGGTAGCTCCTACGAGCAGTACTTC
>-|-|15|TRBJ1-1|TRBV27
CASRTTGQWDTEAFF
TGTGCCAGCAGAACAACGGGACAATGGGACACTGAAGCTTTCTTT
>-|once|14|TRBJ2-7|TRBV12-5
CASGTRQGLYEQYF
TGTGCTAGTGGTACCCGACAGGGACTCTACGAGCAGTACTTC
>TRBD1|-|16|TRBJ1-4|TRBV5-1
CASRLDRGPTNEKLFF
TGCGCCAGCAGATTGGACAGGGGGCCGACTAATGAAAAACTGTTTTTT
>TRBD2|once|16|TRBJ2-1|TRBV5-1
CASSLGGTSGSNEQFF
TGCGCCAGCAGCTTAGGAGGGACTAGCGGGAGCAATGAGCAGTTCTTC